This TCR beta chain was documented in a study of identical twins. Germline assignment: CDR1 MRHNA and CDR2 SNTAGT. V gave up 0 bases and J gave up 6 bases; unmatched junction bases: 0. CDR3 length equals 14 residues. This clonotype was seen a few times. A universal primer site arose from template switching, and cDNA bore unique molecular identifiers. TCRdb re-called the 5' RACE reads with MiXCR, one entry per CDR3 protein. The data show 540,000 or so distinct CDR3 sequences, with under 25% seen just once and 0.48% held by the top ten. These records were also assigned to another study, of yellow fever vaccine responses in identical twins.

V gene TRBV6-4 combines with J gene TRBJ2-2; TRBD1 aligns across 8 bases. Sequenced input: CD4+ T cells sorted from blood. The source is a woman aged 18 to 35 in good health. The CDR3 spells CASSDSTGAGELFF. CDR3 nucleotides: TGTGCCAGCAGTGACTCGACAGGGGCCGGGGAGCTGTTTTTT.